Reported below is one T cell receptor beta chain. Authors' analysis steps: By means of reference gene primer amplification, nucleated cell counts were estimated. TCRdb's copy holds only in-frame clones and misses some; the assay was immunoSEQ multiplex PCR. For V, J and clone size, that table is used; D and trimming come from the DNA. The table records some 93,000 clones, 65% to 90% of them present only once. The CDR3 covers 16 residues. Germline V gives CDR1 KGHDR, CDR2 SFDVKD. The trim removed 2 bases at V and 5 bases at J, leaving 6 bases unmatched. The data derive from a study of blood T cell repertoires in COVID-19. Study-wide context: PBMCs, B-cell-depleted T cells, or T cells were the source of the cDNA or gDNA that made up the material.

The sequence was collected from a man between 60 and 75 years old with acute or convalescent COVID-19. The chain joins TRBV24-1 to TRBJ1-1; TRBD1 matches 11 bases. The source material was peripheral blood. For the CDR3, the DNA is TGTGCCACCAGTGATTCAGGGGACAGGGGGACGACTGAAGCTTTCTTT. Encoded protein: CATSDSGDRGTTEAFF.